One sample yielded the 14 T cell receptor beta chains listed below, sequenced in a study of tumor and adjacent non-tumor tissue in lung cancer. The library came from three nested PCR rounds adapted from ARM-PCR protocols. Via MiXCR, TCRdb re-called the multiplex PCR reads, giving one row per CDR3 protein. The sample records about 90,000 distinct CDR3 sequences, around 76% being singletons. The template was RNA from unsorted bulk tissue. Distant lung tissue was collected more than 3 cm away from the tumor edge. Specimen: distant non-tumor lung tissue. The receptors derive from a woman in her fifties or sixties with non-small cell lung cancer.

As regards this clonotype: A read error may account for a junction end that differs from germline. The chain employs TRBV7-9 and TRBJ2-1; D is unclear. CDR3 size: 16 residues. The germline V gene has CDR1 SEHNR and CDR2 FQNEAQ (reference sequence). CDR3 in DNA: TGTGCCAGCAGCTTAGCACCCCTCCACCCCCACAATGAGCGGTTCTTC. Its protein is CASSLAPLHPHNERFF.

V is TRBV11-1 and J is TRBJ2-7; TRBD2 might be the D (5 bases). The V gene's germline CDR1 is SGHAT and CDR2 FQDESV (reference sequence). This CDR3 is built from 13 residues. The V end was cut by 6 bases, the J end by 5 bases, with 14 bases between. The CDR3 DNA follows: TGTGCCAGCAGGTTTACCGGGGTCGACGAGCAGTACTTC. Translating it yields CASRFTGVDEQYF.

Only one count was recorded for this clonotype. Germline is not matched at one junction end, which may reflect a read error. The chain couples TRBV29-1 to TRBJ1-2, with a possible D match to TRBD1 (5 bases). The CDR3 totals 18 residues. Looked up from germline, CDR1 is SQVTM and CDR2 is ANQGSEA. For the CDR3, the DNA is TGCAGCGTTGGGCCCCCCGCGGGAAAAGGGGAGAAAGGATGGGGATACACGTTC. It translates to CSVGPPAGKGEKGWGYTF. The full variable domain, its missing parts supplied by reference TRBV29-1 and TRBJ1-2, is SAVISQKPSRDICQRGTSLTIQCQVDSQVTMMFWYRQQPGQSLTLIATANQGSEATYESGFVIDKFPISRPNLTFSTLTVSNMSPEDSSIYLCSVGPPAGKGEKGWGYTFGSGTRLTVV.

Details on this clonotype: Being one base from a much bigger clone, this may be a read error. A read error is likely, as this CDR3 ends without the conserved phenylalanine or tryptophan. The chain recombines TRBV7-9 with TRBJ2-5; D not certain. The CDR3 has 15 amino acids. The V end was cut by 1 base, the J end by 1 base, with 10 bases between. Per the germline V gene, CDR1 is SEHNR and CDR2 is FQNEAQ (reference sequence). For the CDR3, the DNA is TGTGCCAGCAGCTTAGTTCCCCGGCGCCAAGAGACCCAGTACCTC. Translating gives CASSLVPRRQETQYL.

Of note for this clonotype: The junction and the germline gene differ at one end; a read error may be behind it. As DNA, the CDR3 is TGCGCCAACAGTTTAGCCCCTTACGATGAGCAGTTCTTC. Its protein product is CANSLAPYDEQFF. The chain recombines TRBV6-2 or TRBV6-3 with TRBJ2-1; D gene ambiguous. Per the germline V gene, CDR1 is MNHEY and CDR2 is SVGEGT. The CDR3 sequence is 13 residues long.

Comments on this clonotype: Compared with germline, one end of the junction differs, possibly owing to a read error. The rearrangement links TRBV11-2 to TRBJ2-1, with 11 bases matching TRBD2. The CDR3 consists of 16 residues. In germline, CDR1 is SGHAT, CDR2 FQNNGV. The CDR3 sequence: CANSSSGTSGYNEQSF. CDR3 bases: TGTGCCAACAGCTCGTCCGGGACTAGCGGATACAATGAGCAGTCCTTC. The full variable domain, its missing parts supplied by reference TRBV11-2 and TRBJ2-1, is EAGVAQSPRYKIIEKRQSVAFWCNPISGHATLYWYQQILGQGPKLLIQFQNNGVVDDSQLPKDRFSAERLKGVDSTLKIQPAKLEDSAVYLCANSSSGTSGYNEQSFGPGTRLTVL.

This clonotype was seen once. Relative to the germline gene, one junction end is altered; a read error may explain this. This chain links TRBV10-3 with TRBJ2-3; D unresolved. This CDR3 contains 14 residues. Germline loops: CDR1 ENHRY, CDR2 SYGVKD. The CDR3 coding sequence is TGTGCCATCAGTGAATCCCAGGCTTCAGATACGCTGTATTTT. This translates into CAISESQASDTLYF.

A note on this clonotype: This likely comes from a read error, as the CDR3 has no conserved phenylalanine or tryptophan at its end. This CDR3 reads CASSQEVTSGCNEQFL. In DNA, the CDR3 is TGTGCCAGCAGCCAAGAAGTGACTAGCGGCTGCAATGAGCAGTTCTTA. The chain uses TRBV4-2 and TRBJ2-1, with 9 bases identical to TRBD2. V shed 0 bases, J shed 6 bases, and the junction held 6 bases outside the gene matches. CDR3 length equals 16 residues. Germline V gives CDR1 LGHNA, CDR2 YNFKEQ.

This clonotype was seen ten or more times. The chain uses TRBV29-1 and TRBJ2-1, with 9 bases identical to TRBD2. Germline CDR1 is SQVTM and CDR2 is ANQGSEA. V was clipped by 3 bases and J by 7 bases; unmatched bases: 16. The CDR3 has 17 amino acids. In DNA, the CDR3 is TGCAGCGTTGAGGAAGCCGCGGGAGGGTCTCCTACGAATGAGCAGTTCTTC. It yields the protein CSVEEAAGGSPTNEQFF.

On this clonotype itself: The conserved phenylalanine or tryptophan normally closing the CDR3 is absent here, so this likely arose from a read error. This chain uses TRBV6-1 with TRBJ1-5; TRBD1 matches at 8 bases. Germline values: CDR1 MNHNS, CDR2 SASEGT. The CDR3 consists of 15 residues. The CDR3 region is CARSVTGDSNLPQHL. Written as DNA, the CDR3 is TGTGCCAGGAGCGTGACAGGGGATAGCAATCTGCCCCAGCATCTT.

Turning to this clonotype: The junction departs from the called germline gene at one end, perhaps through a read error. The V call is TRBV12-3 or TRBV12-4, the J call TRBJ2-6; no firm D call. There are 16 residues in the CDR3. CDR3 sequence reads: CASSRGPQNGPNVLTF. DNA of the CDR3: TGTGCCAGCAGCCGTGGCCCGCAAAATGGGCCCAACGTCCTGACTTTC.

This clonotype was seen a single time. This CDR3 fails to terminate in the conserved phenylalanine or tryptophan, so it likely reflects a read error. The chain joins TRBV12-3 or TRBV12-4 to TRBJ2-6; D not certain. There are 16 residues in the CDR3. The CDR3 loop reads CASSRGPQTGANVLTI. CDR3 sequence (DNA): TGTGCAAGCAGCCGTGGCCCGCAAACTGGGGCCAACGTCCTGACTATC.

Comment on this clonotype: With a much larger clone just one base away, this may be a read error. This sequence joins TRBV20-1 and TRBJ1-2; tentatively, D is TRBD1 (6 bases). Looked up from germline, CDR1 is DFQATT and CDR2 is SNEGSKA (reference sequence). V was clipped by 1 base and J by 2 bases, with 11 bases between them. The CDR3 consists of 14 residues. CDR3 in amino acids: CSARGGAGNYGYTF. The CDR3 DNA reads as TGCAGTGCTAGAGGGGGGGCGGGGAACTATGGCTACACCTTC.

A note on this clonotype: Likely a read error: the CDR3 ends without its conserved phenylalanine or tryptophan. The genes are TRBV29-1 and TRBJ2-7, with 7 bases that match TRBD2. Germline V gene sequence: CDR1 SQVTM, CDR2 ANQGSEA. The CDR3 has 11 amino acids. CDR3 coding DNA: TGCATCGGAGCGGGATTGGGCGAGCAGTACATC. Protein: CIGAGLGEQYI.